The 25 T cell receptor beta chains below all came from one sample that was sequenced in a study of CD8 T cells in Susac syndrome. RNA in amounts of 0.5 to 1 ug was reverse transcribed with random hexamers. TCRdb re-called the immunoSEQ multiplex PCR reads through MiXCR, storing one row per CDR3 protein. The data contain a few hundred thousand distinct CDR3 sequences, approximately 85% of them singletons. Material for sequencing was CD8+ T cells from PBMCs. These receptor sequences come from a human donor with multiple sclerosis.

This chain's CDR3 is CASSPEGAGAGNTIYF. In DNA, the CDR3 is TGTGCCAGCAGCCCGGAAGGGGCAGGGGCTGGAAACACCATATATTTT. The chain is built from TRBV13 and TRBJ1-3; D might be TRBD1 (6 bases). V gave up 5 bases and J gave up 2 bases, with 16 bases separating them. In germline, CDR1 is PRHDT, CDR2 FYEKMQ (reference sequence). The CDR3 spans 16 residues.

The chain is built from TRBV27 and TRBJ2-1; 7 bases agree with TRBD1. The CDR3 consists of 15 residues. Germline CDR1 is MNHEY and CDR2 is SMNVEV (reference sequence). The trim removed 8 bases at V and 9 bases at J, leaving 16 bases unmatched. The CDR3 sequence: CASAPRDSLGGEQFF. DNA for the CDR3: TGTGCCAGCGCCCCCCGGGACAGCCTTGGGGGTGAGCAGTTCTTC.

V usage is TRBV7-9 and J usage is TRBJ1-1, with TRBD1 matching 7 bases. The CDR3 sequence is 14 residues long. V lost 7 bases, J lost 1 base, and 6 bases stayed unmatched. Per germline, CDR1 SEHNR and CDR2 FQNEAQ (reference sequence). CDR3 bases: TGTGCCAGCAATCCGGGACAGAAGAACACTGAAGCTTTCTTT. Translated: CASNPGQKNTEAFF.

J is TRBJ2-1 and V is TRBV27; 7 nucleotides match TRBD2. This CDR3 has 14 amino acids. The germline gives CDR1 MNHEY, CDR2 SMNVEV (reference sequence). The J segment lost 4 bases and the V segment lost 8 bases, leaving 8 bases of the junction unmatched. The CDR3 reads CASRVREKYNEQFF. CDR3 nucleotide sequence: TGTGCCAGCCGTGTGCGGGAGAAATACAATGAGCAGTTCTTC.

Only a few counts were recorded for this clonotype. The rearrangement joins TRBV6-1 to TRBJ2-7; possibly TRBD1 or TRBD2 for D (5 bases each). The V gene's germline CDR1 is MNHNS and CDR2 SASEGT. This CDR3 region has 12 residues. V was cut by 6 bases and J by 6 bases, with 12 bases left in between. The CDR3 DNA reads TGTGCCAGCAGGTCGGGGCCGGCCGAGCAGTACTTC. Amino acid sequence: CASRSGPAEQYF.

CDR3 in DNA: TGTGCCAGCACCGGACGAGGGGCGTGGGGTTCGGCGCAAGAGACCCAGTACTTC. As protein: CASTGRGAWGSAQETQYF. The chain recombines TRBV7-9 with TRBJ2-5; D is possibly TRBD1 or TRBD2 (5 bases each). Trimming removed 7 bases at V and 2 bases at J, with 26 bases between. Germline-derived CDR1 and CDR2 are SEHNR and FQNEAQ (reference sequence). This CDR3 spans 18 amino acids. Using reference TRBV7-9 and TRBJ2-5 for the parts outside the CDR3, the full variable domain is DTGVSQNPRHKITKRGQNVTFRCDPISEHNRLYWYRQTLGQGPEFLTYFQNEAQLEKSRLLSDRFSAERPKGSFSTLEIQRTEQGDSAMYLCASTGRGAWGSAQETQYFGPGTRLLVL.

J is TRBJ2-3 and V is TRBV27; TRBD1 agrees at 10 bases. The CDR3 runs 15 residues. Per the germline V gene, CDR1 is MNHEY and CDR2 is SMNVEV (reference sequence). With 2 bases clipped from V and 6 bases from J, the junction kept 5 bases outside the gene matches. The CDR3 loop reads CASSLPGQGRDTQYF. The CDR3 DNA is TGTGCCAGCAGTTTACCGGGACAGGGGAGGGATACGCAGTATTTT.

This sequence joins TRBV18 and TRBJ2-1, with D possibly matching TRBD2 (6 bases). Between the trimmed V and J ends, which lost 2 bases and 12 bases, there was a span of 29 bases. CDR1 KGHSH and CDR2 LQKENI come from the germline V gene. The CDR3 is 18 amino acids. The CDR3 region has the DNA TGTGCCAGCTCACCAGGGACTTTTGGGGCGGGCGACGGAAAGGGGCAGTTCTTC. It yields the protein CASSPGTFGAGDGKGQFF.

This clonotype has only a few counts. The rearrangement links TRBV28 to TRBJ1-2; TRBD1 matches at 8 bases. The V segment lost 8 bases and the J segment 2 bases; nucleotides outside the gene matches: 13. The CDR3 consists of 16 residues. Germline V gene sequence: CDR1 MDHEN, CDR2 SYDVKM. The CDR3 bases are TGTGCCAGCCTGAGAACCGGACAGGGAGGCAACTATGGCTACACCTTC. This gives the protein CASLRTGQGGNYGYTF.

The rearrangement links TRBV5-1 to TRBJ2-7; TRBD1 matches at 8 bases. CDR1 is SGHRS, CDR2 YFSETQ, per germline. The CDR3 is 15 residues long. Germline trimming cut 1 base from V and 2 bases from J; bases unmatched to any gene: 5. The CDR3 DNA reads TGCGCCAGCAGCTTGCTCGACAGGGGCCCCTACGAGCAGTACTTC. As protein: CASSLLDRGPYEQYF.

The chain is built from TRBV9 and TRBJ2-2; weak D call: TRBD1 (6 bases). CDR3 size: 16 residues. V gave up 4 bases and J gave up 4 bases, with 17 bases separating them. CDR1 SGDLS and CDR2 YYNGEE come from the germline V gene. This CDR3 reads CASSSGQGSPTGELFF. The CDR3 DNA follows: TGTGCCAGCAGCTCAGGTCAGGGGTCTCCCACCGGGGAGCTGTTTTTT.

The rearrangement joins TRBV7-9 to TRBJ2-7, with D perhaps matching TRBD1 or TRBD2 (7 bases each). The CDR3 has 16 residues. V shed 5 bases and J shed 0 bases, with 17 bases lying between them. Germline loops: CDR1 SEHNR, CDR2 FQNEAQ (reference sequence). The CDR3 protein is CASSAWGGTASYEQYF. Here the CDR3 DNA reads TGTGCCAGCAGCGCTTGGGGGGGGACAGCCTCCTACGAGCAGTACTTC.

The rearrangement links TRBV15 to TRBJ2-7; D gene unclear. The CDR3 consists of 13 residues. From germline, CDR1 is LNHNV and CDR2 YYDKDF (reference sequence). The ends were cut back, 4 bases at V and 3 bases at J, with 10 bases in the middle. The CDR3 spells CATSIIEDYEQYF. The CDR3 DNA follows: TGTGCCACCAGCATAATCGAGGACTACGAGCAGTACTTC.

The chain links TRBV4-2 to TRBJ2-1, with no clear D. The CDR3 is 12 amino acids. Germline CDR1 is LGHNA and CDR2 is YNFKEQ. V lost 5 bases and J lost 5, with 7 bases in between. The DNA of the CDR3 is TGTGCCAGCAGCGTTCACAACAATGAGCAGTTCTTC. Protein sequence: CASSVHNNEQFF.

The CDR3 DNA reads as TGTGCCAGCAGGCGATCTTCCGGGACTAGCGTCATCGAGCAGTACTTC. The encoded protein is CASRRSSGTSVIEQYF. The chain uses TRBV12-3 or TRBV12-4 and TRBJ2-7, with 10 bases fitting TRBD2. V trimming: 6 bases; J trimming: 6 bases; junction bases outside the gene matches: 14. The CDR3 extends over 16 amino acids.

This chain links TRBV12-3 or TRBV12-4 with TRBJ1-2, with TRBD1 as a possible D gene (5 bases). The V end was cut by 5 bases, the J end by 3 bases, with 22 bases between. The CDR3 has 17 residues. The CDR3 sequence is CASSSRAREGADYGYTF. In nucleotides, the CDR3 is TGTGCCAGCAGTAGCCGGGCGCGGGAAGGGGCAGACTATGGCTACACCTTC.

The chain combines TRBV6-1 with TRBJ2-7, with 7 positions matching TRBD2. The CDR3 totals 13 residues. J was trimmed by 2 bases and V by 8 bases; bases with no gene match: 6. Germline CDR1 and CDR2: MNHNS and SASEGT. CDR3 in DNA: TGTGCCAGCGCCCTAGCGGTCACCTACGAGCAGTACTTC. Translated, it gives CASALAVTYEQYF.

This chain joins TRBV9 and TRBJ2-2; weak D call: TRBD2 (6 bases). Per the germline V gene, CDR1 is SGDLS and CDR2 is YYNGEE. CDR3 length: 16 residues. Trimming stripped 3 bases from V and 7 bases from J, with 19 bases between. The CDR3 region is CASSEPGTGRGGELFF. CDR3 DNA sequence: TGTGCCAGCAGCGAACCAGGGACTGGAAGGGGCGGGGAGCTGTTTTTT.

The gene calls are TRBV2 and TRBJ2-3, with TRBD1 matching over 8 bases. J gave up 0 bases and V 6 bases, and 14 bases lay outside the gene matches. Germline CDR1 is SNHLY and CDR2 is FYNNEI. The CDR3 is 18 amino acids. CDR3 bases: TGTGCCAGCAGCGTGGACAGGGCGCGAGGGAGAAGCACAGATACGCAGTATTTT. It encodes CASSVDRARGRSTDTQYF.

This rearrangement joins TRBV11-2 to TRBJ2-3, with 9 bases fitting TRBD2. The CDR3 is made up of 15 amino acids. The V gene's germline CDR1 is SGHAT and CDR2 FQNNGV. Losses at the gene ends were 5 bases for V and 5 bases for J; bases not matched to a gene: 8. The CDR3 nucleotides read TGTGCCAGCAGCCCTCTAGCGGGATCGGAAGATACGCAGTATTTT. This encodes CASSPLAGSEDTQYF.

V gene TRBV7-3 combines with J gene TRBJ1-2, with a weak D call TRBD1 (6 bases). Germline V gives CDR1 SGHTA, CDR2 FQGTGA. The CDR3 consists of 14 residues. V lost 8 bases and J lost 2, with 15 bases in between. The CDR3 DNA reads TGTGCCAGCGCACAGGGAGGGACCAACTATGGCTACACCTTC. Translated, it gives CASAQGGTNYGYTF.

The J gene is TRBJ2-2, the V gene TRBV3-1; D is possibly TRBD2 (7 bases). V lost 1 base, J lost 6 bases, and 15 bases lay in between. The CDR3 consists of 16 residues. Germline V gene lookup returns CDR1 LGHDT and CDR2 YNNKEL (reference sequence). CDR3 coding DNA: TGTGCCAGCAGCCAAGTCCCAGGGGAGGGTTCCGGGGAGCTGTTTTTT. Translated: CASSQVPGEGSGELFF.

The rearrangement uses TRBV6-5 and TRBJ2-4; a possible D gene is TRBD1 (6 bases). In germline, CDR1 is MNHEY, CDR2 SVGAGI. The length of the CDR3 is 16 residues. Trimming pared 2 bases from V and 6 bases from J, leaving 17 bases between. CDR3 sequence reads: CASSYSTGKGINIQYF. The CDR3 DNA reads TGTGCCAGCAGTTACAGTACAGGGAAGGGGATAAACATTCAGTACTTC.

J is TRBJ2-5 and V is TRBV4-1, with D perhaps matching TRBD1 (6 bases). Per germline, CDR1 MGHRA and CDR2 YSYEKL. The CDR3 consists of 15 residues. V lost 0 bases to trimming and J lost 4 bases, with 12 bases between them. CDR3 sequence: CASSQDPKQGETQYF. The CDR3 DNA follows: TGCGCCAGCAGCCAAGATCCCAAACAGGGAGAGACCCAGTACTTC.

The J gene is TRBJ2-3, the V gene TRBV27; possibly TRBD1 for D (6 bases). Trimming removed 7 bases from V and 4 bases from J, with 18 bases in between. The CDR3 has 15 residues. In germline, CDR1 is MNHEY, CDR2 SMNVEV (reference sequence). Here the CDR3 reads CASIDPRGAADTQYF. The CDR3 bases are TGTGCCAGCATAGACCCCAGGGGCGCGGCAGATACGCAGTATTTT.